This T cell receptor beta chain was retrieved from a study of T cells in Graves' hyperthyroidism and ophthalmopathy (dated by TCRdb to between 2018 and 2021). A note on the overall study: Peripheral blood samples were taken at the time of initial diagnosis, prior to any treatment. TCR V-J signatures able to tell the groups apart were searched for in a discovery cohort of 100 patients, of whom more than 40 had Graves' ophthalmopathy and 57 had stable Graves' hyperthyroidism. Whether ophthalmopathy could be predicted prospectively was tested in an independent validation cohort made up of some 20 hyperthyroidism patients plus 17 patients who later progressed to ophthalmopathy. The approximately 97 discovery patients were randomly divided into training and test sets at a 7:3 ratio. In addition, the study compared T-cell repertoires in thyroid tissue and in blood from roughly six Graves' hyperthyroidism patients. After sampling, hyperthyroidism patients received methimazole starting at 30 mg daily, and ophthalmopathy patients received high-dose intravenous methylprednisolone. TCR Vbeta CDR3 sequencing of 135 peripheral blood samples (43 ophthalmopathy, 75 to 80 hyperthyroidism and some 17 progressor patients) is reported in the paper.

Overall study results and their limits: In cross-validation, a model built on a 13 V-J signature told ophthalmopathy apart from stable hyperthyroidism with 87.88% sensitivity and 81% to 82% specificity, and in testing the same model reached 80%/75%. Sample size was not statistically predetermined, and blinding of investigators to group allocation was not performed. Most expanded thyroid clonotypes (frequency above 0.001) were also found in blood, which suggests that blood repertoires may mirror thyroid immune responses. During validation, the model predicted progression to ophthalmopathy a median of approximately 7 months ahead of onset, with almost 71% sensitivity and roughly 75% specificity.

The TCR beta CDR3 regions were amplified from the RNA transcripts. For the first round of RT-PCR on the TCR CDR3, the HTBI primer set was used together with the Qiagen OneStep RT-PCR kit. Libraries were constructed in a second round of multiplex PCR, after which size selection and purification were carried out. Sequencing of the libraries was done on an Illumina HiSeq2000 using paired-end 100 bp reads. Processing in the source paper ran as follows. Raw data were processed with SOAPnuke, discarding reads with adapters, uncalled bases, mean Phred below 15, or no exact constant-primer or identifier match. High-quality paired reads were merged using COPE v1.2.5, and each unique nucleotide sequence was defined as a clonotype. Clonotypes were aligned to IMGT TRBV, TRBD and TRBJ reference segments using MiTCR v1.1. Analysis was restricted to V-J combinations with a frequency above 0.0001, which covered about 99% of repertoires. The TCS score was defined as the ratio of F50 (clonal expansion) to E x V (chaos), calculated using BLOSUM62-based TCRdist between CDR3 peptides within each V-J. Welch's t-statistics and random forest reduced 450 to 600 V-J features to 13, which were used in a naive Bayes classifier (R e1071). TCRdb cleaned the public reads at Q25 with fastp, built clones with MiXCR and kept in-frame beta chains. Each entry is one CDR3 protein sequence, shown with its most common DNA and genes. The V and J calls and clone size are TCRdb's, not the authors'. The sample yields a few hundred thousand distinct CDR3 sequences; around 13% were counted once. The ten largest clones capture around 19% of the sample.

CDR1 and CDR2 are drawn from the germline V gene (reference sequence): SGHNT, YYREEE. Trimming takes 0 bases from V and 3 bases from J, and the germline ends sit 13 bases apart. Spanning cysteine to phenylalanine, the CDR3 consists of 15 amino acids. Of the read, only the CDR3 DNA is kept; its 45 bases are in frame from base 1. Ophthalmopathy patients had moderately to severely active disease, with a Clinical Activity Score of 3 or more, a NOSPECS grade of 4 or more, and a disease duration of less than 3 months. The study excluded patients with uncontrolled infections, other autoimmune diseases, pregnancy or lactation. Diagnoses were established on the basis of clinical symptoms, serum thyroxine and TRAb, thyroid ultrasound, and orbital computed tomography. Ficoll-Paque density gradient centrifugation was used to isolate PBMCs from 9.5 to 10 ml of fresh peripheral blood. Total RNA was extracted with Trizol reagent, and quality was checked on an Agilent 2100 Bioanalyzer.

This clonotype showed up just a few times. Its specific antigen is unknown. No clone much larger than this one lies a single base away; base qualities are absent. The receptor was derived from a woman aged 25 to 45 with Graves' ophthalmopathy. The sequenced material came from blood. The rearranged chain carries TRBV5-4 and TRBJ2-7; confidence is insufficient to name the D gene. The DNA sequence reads TGTGCCAGCAGCTTGGCCGGAACGGGCCGCTACGAGCAGTACTTC. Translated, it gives CASSLAGTGRYEQYF.